The T cell receptor beta chain described here comes from a study of CD8+CD57+ T cells in acquired aplastic anemia. Germline V CDR1 and CDR2: SGDLS, YYNGEE. The CDR3 spans 16 residues. About this clonotype: A read error may account for a junction end that differs from germline.

It was patients with CD8+CD57+ cell expansion by flow cytometry who were chosen for sequencing. Patients, without exception, had severe acquired aplastic anemia. The use of genomic DNA as template underpinned the TCR beta VDJ and CDR3 profiling. TCRdb re-called the reads with MiXCR, one entry per CDR3 protein. The repertoire holds hundreds of thousands of distinct CDR3 sequences, with around a third as singletons. This receptor was obtained from a human donor with aplastic anemia. Source material: sorted CD4+, CD8+, or CD8+CD57+ T cells (not recorded which) from PBMCs. The chain joins TRBV9 to TRBJ2-7, with D perhaps TRBD1 or TRBD2 (5 bases each). CDR3 amino acids: CASGVDAGTTYNEQYF. CDR3 nucleotide sequence: TGTGCCAGCGGCGTAGACGCCGGGACCACCTATAACGAGCAGTACTTC.